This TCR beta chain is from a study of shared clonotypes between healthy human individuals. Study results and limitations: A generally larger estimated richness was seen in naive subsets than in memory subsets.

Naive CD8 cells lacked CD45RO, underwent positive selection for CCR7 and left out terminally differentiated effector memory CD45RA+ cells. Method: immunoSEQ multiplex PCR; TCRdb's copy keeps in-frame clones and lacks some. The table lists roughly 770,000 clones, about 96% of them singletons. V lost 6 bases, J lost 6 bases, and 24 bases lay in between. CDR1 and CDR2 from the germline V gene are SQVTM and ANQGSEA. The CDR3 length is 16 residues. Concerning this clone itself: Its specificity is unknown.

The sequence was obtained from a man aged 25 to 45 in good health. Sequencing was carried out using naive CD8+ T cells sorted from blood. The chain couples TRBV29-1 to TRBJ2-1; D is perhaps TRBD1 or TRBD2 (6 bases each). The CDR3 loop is CSVARYRTGGINEQFF. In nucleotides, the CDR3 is TGCAGCGTAGCACGTTACAGGACCGGGGGCATCAATGAGCAGTTCTTC.